A selection of T cell receptor beta chains follows, all from one sample in a study of CD8+CD57+ T cells in acquired aplastic anemia. TCRdb reanalysed the reads using MiXCR and keeps one entry per CDR3 protein. The data show a few hundred thousand distinct CDR3 sequences, around 50% seen once. Sequenced sample: sorted CD4+, CD8+, or CD8+CD57+ T cells (not recorded which) from PBMCs. The receptor set was obtained from a human donor with aplastic anemia. The CDR3 runs from the conserved cysteine through the conserved F or W. Fields, in order: V gene, J gene, D gene, clone size, CDR3 DNA, CDR3 protein. D genes are given only for firm matches. A row's size may be missing; if present it is once, few, many or a size class.

>TRBV5-1|TRBJ1-2|TRBD1|NA
TGCGCCAGCACACAGGGGGCCAGGGAGTCTTATGGCTACACCTTC
CASTQGARESYGYTF
>TRBV6-5|TRBJ2-7|TRBD2|NA
TGTGCCAGCAGTCGATCCGACGGCGGGGGATCCTACGAGCAGTACTTC
CASSRSDGGGSYEQYF
>TRBV20-1|TRBJ2-7|TRBD1|NA
TGCAGTGCTAGAGATGGACCGACAGGGTTGTACGAGCAGTACTTC
CSARDGPTGLYEQYF
>TRBV7-9|TRBJ2-7|TRBD1|NA
TGTGCCAGCAGTTACTCCGGGACAGGAGCCTACGAGCAGTACTTC
CASSYSGTGAYEQYF
>TRBV19|TRBJ1-2|NA|NA
TGTGCCAGTAGTATACTCCCGGCACAGGGAAGTGCCAGGGCTTATGGCTACACCTTC
CASSILPAQGSARAYGYTF
>TRBV30|TRBJ1-6|NA|NA
TGTGCCTGGAGCTCCTATAATTCACCCCTCCACTTT
CAWSSYNSPLHF
>TRBV19|TRBJ1-6|NA|NA
TGTGCCAGTAGTATTGGTGGGCCCAATTCACCCCTCCACTTT
CASSIGGPNSPLHF
>TRBV7-4|TRBJ2-5|TRBD2|NA
TGTGCCAGCAGCTTAGAGGTGGGGGCGGGGGGGAAAGAGACCCAGTACTTC
CASSLEVGAGGKETQYF
>TRBV15|TRBJ2-2|TRBD1|NA
TGTGCCACCAGCAGAGCCGGACAGGTGGACACCGGGGAGCTGTTTTTT
CATSRAGQVDTGELFF
>TRBV7-3|TRBJ1-1|NA|NA
TGTGCCAGCAGCTTACCGGGACTCACGAACACTGAAGCTTTCTTT
CASSLPGLTNTEAFF
>TRBV12-3/TRBV12-4|TRBJ1-2|NA|many
TGTGCCAGCACCCGCGACAGCTATGGCTACACCTTC
CASTRDSYGYTF
>TRBV10-3|TRBJ1-1|NA|once
TGTGCCATCAGGCACCCCGGGAAGGGCACTGAAGCTTTCTTT
CAIRHPGKGTEAFF
>TRBV25-1|TRBJ2-3|TRBD2|NA
TGTGCCAGCAGTGAAAATCCAGCGGGGGGGGGCACAGATACGCAGTATTTT
CASSENPAGGGTDTQYF
>TRBV2|TRBJ2-5|TRBD2|NA
TGTGCCAGCAGCGTACTAGCGGGGGGGAGGATGATCTTC
CASSVLAGGRMIF
>TRBV7-9|TRBJ2-7|TRBD1|NA
TGTGCCAGCAGCCCCAGGGGGCTTGTGGACGAGCAGTACTTC
CASSPRGLVDEQYF
>TRBV20-1|TRBJ2-1|TRBD2|many
TGCAGTGCTCGATCTAGCGGGAGCTCCTACAATGAGCAGTTCTTC
CSARSSGSSYNEQFF
>TRBV7-4|TRBJ1-1|TRBD1|NA
TGTGCCAGCAGCTTGGGACAGGGGGTGAACACTGAAGCTTTCTTT
CASSLGQGVNTEAFF
>TRBV28|TRBJ1-5|TRBD1|once
TGTGCCAGCAGCGTCACTAACTACAGGGGGAGCAATCAGCCCCAGCATTTT
CASSVTNYRGSNQPQHF
>TRBV7-3|TRBJ1-2|TRBD1|NA
TGTGCCAGCAGCGCCACAGGGGGCAGTCATGGCTACACCTTC
CASSATGGSHGYTF
>TRBV14|TRBJ2-7|NA|NA
TGTGCCAGCAGCCAAGGGACTGATGCGCTGCGGTACTTC
CASSQGTDALRYF
>TRBV6-1|TRBJ1-2|TRBD1|many
TGTGCCAGCAGGAGACAGGGCTCTGGCTACACCTTC
CASRRQGSGYTF
>TRBV20-1|TRBJ2-5|NA|NA
TGCAGTGCTCGCCTTTCGGGGAGAGCTCAAGAGACCCAGTACTTC
CSARLSGRAQETQYF
>TRBV7-2|TRBJ2-2|TRBD1|NA
TGTGCCAGCAACAAGGGACAGGGGGTTACCGGGGAGCTGTTTTTT
CASNKGQGVTGELFF
>TRBV28|TRBJ2-5|NA|NA
TGTGCCAGCAGCGCTCTGGGGACAGAGACCCAGTACTTC
CASSALGTETQYF
>TRBV20-1|TRBJ2-7|NA|NA
TGCAGTGCTAGAATGGGGGGCTACGAGCAGTACTTC
CSARMGGYEQYF
>TRBV5-6|TRBJ2-1|TRBD2|many
TGTGCCAGCAGCCCGGGGCGGACTAGCGGGGTGGGGCGACACAATGAGCAGTTCTTC
CASSPGRTSGVGRHNEQFF
>TRBV5-1|TRBJ2-5|TRBD2|many
TGCGCCAGCACCCGGGGAGGGCAAGAGACCCAGTACTTC
CASTRGGQETQYF
>TRBV12-3/TRBV12-4|TRBJ2-2|NA|many
TGTGCCACGAGGATCTCGAACACCGGGGAGCTGTTTTTT
CATRISNTGELFF
>TRBV7-9|TRBJ2-7|TRBD1|many
TGTGCCAGCAGCTTACCACTTGGACAGGGCTGGAACGAGCAGTACTTC
CASSLPLGQGWNEQYF